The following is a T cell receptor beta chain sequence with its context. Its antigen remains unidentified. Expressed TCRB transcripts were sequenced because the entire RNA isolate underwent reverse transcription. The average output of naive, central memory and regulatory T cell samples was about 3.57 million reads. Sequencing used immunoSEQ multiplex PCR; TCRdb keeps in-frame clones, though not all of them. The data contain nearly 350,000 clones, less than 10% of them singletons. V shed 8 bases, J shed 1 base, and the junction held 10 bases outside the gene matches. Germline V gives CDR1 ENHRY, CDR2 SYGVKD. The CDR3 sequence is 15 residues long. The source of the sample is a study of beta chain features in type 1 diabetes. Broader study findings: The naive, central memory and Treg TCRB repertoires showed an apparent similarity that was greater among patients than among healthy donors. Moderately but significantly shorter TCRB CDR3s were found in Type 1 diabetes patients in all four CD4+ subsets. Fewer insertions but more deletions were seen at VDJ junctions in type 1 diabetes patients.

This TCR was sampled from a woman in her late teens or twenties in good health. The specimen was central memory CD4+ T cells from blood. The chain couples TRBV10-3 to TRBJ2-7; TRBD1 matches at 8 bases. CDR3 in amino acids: CAILGQGAGSYEQYF. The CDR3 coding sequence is TGTGCCATCCTGGGGCAGGGGGCGGGGTCCTACGAGCAGTACTTC.